This is a list of T cell receptor beta chains from one sample in a study of cytomegalovirus exposure and HLA in healthy donors. Assay used: immunoSEQ multiplex PCR; TCRdb lists only in-frame clones, some missing. The sample carries about 150,000 clones, roughly 84% recorded once. Source material: PBMCs. The receptors stem from a human donor in good health. CDR3s include the opening cysteine and the closing phenylalanine or tryptophan. The order of the fields is D gene, J gene, clone size, V gene, CDR3 protein, CDR3 DNA. A D gene is named only where the DNA matches it firmly. For some rows the clone size is stated as once, few or many, or as a class when expanded; others skip it.

D: .
J: TRBJ1-2
size: few
V: TRBV2
CDR3: CASSEERVGGYTF
DNA: TGTGCCAGCAGTGAAGAGAGGGTCGGAGGCTACACCTTC

D: .
J: TRBJ2-2
size: .
V: TRBV5-1
CDR3: CASSLRTNTGELFF
DNA: TGCGCCAGCAGCCTACGGACTAACACCGGGGAGCTGTTTTTT

D: .
J: TRBJ1-1
size: .
V: TRBV9
CDR3: CASSAGGTNTEAFF
DNA: TGTGCCAGCAGCGCGGGAGGCACGAACACTGAAGCTTTCTTT

D: .
J: TRBJ2-7
size: .
V: TRBV15
CDR3: CATSRDGGPGAYEQYF
DNA: TGTGCCACCAGCAGAGACGGAGGACCCGGGGCCTACGAGCAGTACTTC

D: TRBD1
J: TRBJ2-7
size: .
V: TRBV13
CDR3: CASSFNRGYSYEQYF
DNA: TGTGCCAGCAGCTTCAACAGGGGATACTCCTACGAGCAGTACTTC

D: TRBD1
J: TRBJ1-1
size: .
V: TRBV5-1
CDR3: CASVAGTGGTEAFF
DNA: TGCGCCAGCGTTGCCGGGACAGGGGGCACTGAAGCTTTCTTT

D: TRBD2
J: TRBJ2-3
size: .
V: TRBV7-3
CDR3: CASSLYSGSTDTQYF
DNA: TGTGCCAGCAGCTTATATAGCGGGAGCACAGATACGCAGTATTTT

D: TRBD2
J: TRBJ2-5
size: .
V: TRBV9
CDR3: CASSPGTSGRAVETQYF
DNA: TGTGCCAGCAGCCCTGGGACTAGCGGGAGGGCCGTGGAGACCCAGTACTTC

D: TRBD1
J: TRBJ1-5
size: few
V: TRBV28
CDR3: CASSGQGTGNQPQHF
DNA: TGTGCCAGCAGTGGACAGGGTACGGGGAATCAGCCCCAGCATTTT

D: TRBD1
J: TRBJ1-5
size: .
V: TRBV28
CDR3: CASNQDRGNQPQHF
DNA: TGTGCCAGCAACCAGGACAGGGGCAATCAGCCCCAGCATTTT

D: TRBD1
J: TRBJ1-2
size: .
V: TRBV6-1
CDR3: CASSDRDRLNYGYTF
DNA: TGTGCCAGCAGTGACCGGGACAGACTTAACTATGGCTACACCTTC

D: TRBD1
J: TRBJ2-1
size: .
V: TRBV6-4
CDR3: CASSFTGGLSNEQFF
DNA: TGTGCCAGCAGCTTTACAGGGGGCCTTAGCAATGAGCAGTTCTTC

D: TRBD1
J: TRBJ2-2
size: .
V: TRBV28
CDR3: CASQTGGMGTGELFF
DNA: TGTGCCAGTCAAACAGGGGGTATGGGCACCGGGGAGCTGTTTTTT

D: TRBD1
J: TRBJ2-3
size: .
V: TRBV7-2
CDR3: CASSLDTRGRTDTQYF
DNA: TGTGCCAGCAGCTTAGATACCAGGGGGCGGACAGATACGCAGTATTTT

D: .
J: TRBJ1-5
size: .
V: TRBV2
CDR3: CASSGQGGGNQPQHF
DNA: TGTGCCAGCAGTGGCCAGGGAGGGGGAAATCAGCCCCAGCATTTT

D: TRBD1
J: TRBJ1-2
size: .
V: TRBV5-8
CDR3: CASSPGVFGQGHGYTF
DNA: TGTGCCAGCAGCCCGGGGGTGTTCGGACAGGGTCATGGCTACACCTTC

D: TRBD1
J: TRBJ2-7
size: .
V: TRBV6-6
CDR3: CASRPDRGAYEQYF
DNA: TGTGCCAGCAGGCCCGACAGGGGAGCCTACGAGCAGTACTTC

D: .
J: TRBJ2-7
size: .
V: TRBV7-2
CDR3: CASSYGGEQYF
DNA: TGTGCCAGCAGCTACGGCGGCGAGCAGTACTTC

D: TRBD2
J: TRBJ2-7
size: .
V: TRBV10-3
CDR3: CAISELAGVTEQYF
DNA: TGTGCCATCAGTGAGTTAGCGGGGGTGACCGAGCAGTACTTC

D: .
J: TRBJ2-1
size: .
V: TRBV4-3
CDR3: CASSQFWTAGVSYNEQFF
DNA: TGCGCCAGCAGCCAATTTTGGACCGCAGGGGTCTCCTACAATGAGCAGTTCTTC

D: .
J: TRBJ1-2
size: .
V: TRBV28
CDR3: CASSQTTGHGYTF
DNA: TGTGCCAGCAGTCAGACAACAGGGCACGGCTACACCTTC

D: TRBD1
J: TRBJ1-1
size: .
V: TRBV29-1
CDR3: CSVVRTGLMNTEAFF
DNA: TGCAGCGTTGTAAGGACAGGCCTTATGAACACTGAAGCTTTCTTT

D: .
J: TRBJ2-6
size: once
V: TRBV28
CDR3: CASSFGLGSSSSGANVLTF
DNA: TGTGCCAGCAGTTTTGGGTTGGGCAGTTCCTCCTCTGGGGCCAACGTCCTGACTTTC

D: .
J: TRBJ1-2
size: once
V: TRBV9
CDR3: CASSVEGDHYGYTF
DNA: TGTGCCAGCAGCGTAGAAGGGGATCACTATGGCTACACCTTC

D: TRBD1
J: TRBJ1-5
size: .
V: TRBV7-2
CDR3: CASSSTGNYQPQHF
DNA: TGTGCCAGCAGCTCGACAGGGAACTATCAGCCCCAGCATTTT

D: .
J: TRBJ2-5
size: once
V: TRBV5-1
CDR3: CASSAGVAQGETQYF
DNA: TGCGCCAGCAGCGCCGGGGTAGCTCAGGGGGAGACCCAGTACTTC

D: TRBD2
J: TRBJ2-1
size: .
V: TRBV4-2
CDR3: CASSQLSGSGSYNEQFF
DNA: TGTGCCAGCAGCCAATTGAGCGGGAGCGGGTCCTACAATGAGCAGTTCTTC

D: .
J: TRBJ1-4
size: .
V: TRBV13
CDR3: CASSRNRALGEKLFF
DNA: TGTGCCAGCAGCCGTAACAGGGCGTTGGGTGAAAAACTGTTTTTT

D: .
J: TRBJ2-2
size: .
V: TRBV30
CDR3: CAYLQAANTGELFF
DNA: TGTGCCTACCTCCAAGCGGCGAACACCGGGGAGCTGTTTTTT

D: .
J: TRBJ2-7
size: .
V: TRBV5-8
CDR3: CASSLTGDYEQYF
DNA: TGTGCCAGCAGCTTGACAGGCGACTACGAGCAGTACTTC

D: TRBD1
J: TRBJ2-3
size: .
V: TRBV27
CDR3: CASSPQRDSSTDTQYF
DNA: TGTGCCAGCAGTCCGCAAAGGGACAGCAGCACAGATACGCAGTATTTT

D: .
J: TRBJ1-5
size: few
V: TRBV4-2
CDR3: CASSQVFSDQPQHF
DNA: TGTGCCAGCAGCCAAGTTTTTTCAGATCAGCCCCAGCATTTT

D: .
J: TRBJ2-3
size: .
V: TRBV9
CDR3: CASSLNGDTQYF
DNA: TGTGCCAGCAGCCTAAACGGAGATACGCAGTATTTT

D: .
J: TRBJ1-1
size: .
V: TRBV12-5
CDR3: CASALELSQAFF
DNA: TGTGCTAGTGCCTTAGAATTATCGCAAGCTTTCTTT

D: .
J: TRBJ2-2
size: .
V: TRBV29-1
CDR3: CSGTSTGELFF
DNA: TGCAGCGGGACTTCGACCGGGGAGCTGTTTTTT

D: .
J: TRBJ2-7
size: .
V: TRBV11-2
CDR3: CASSFEATSFNEQYF
DNA: TGTGCCAGCAGCTTTGAGGCCACAAGTTTTAACGAGCAGTACTTC

D: TRBD1
J: TRBJ1-1
size: few
V: TRBV19
CDR3: CASRGTGIDAFF
DNA: TGTGCCAGCCGGGGGACAGGGATAGATGCTTTCTTT

D: .
J: TRBJ2-1
size: .
V: TRBV27
CDR3: CASSLVALGRNEQFF
DNA: TGTGCCAGCAGTTTAGTAGCTTTAGGTCGGAATGAGCAGTTCTTC

D: TRBD1
J: TRBJ2-3
size: .
V: TRBV11-2
CDR3: CASSLGQGNLVTQYF
DNA: TGTGCCAGCAGCTTAGGACAGGGGAATTTGGTTACGCAGTATTTT

D: .
J: TRBJ2-1
size: .
V: TRBV7-3
CDR3: CASSSDRTNEQFF
DNA: TGTGCCAGCAGCTCTGACAGAACCAATGAGCAGTTCTTC

D: TRBD2
J: TRBJ2-7
size: .
V: TRBV30
CDR3: CAWSTSGKSSYEQYF
DNA: TGTGCCTGGAGTACTAGCGGGAAGAGCTCCTACGAGCAGTACTTC

D: TRBD1
J: TRBJ2-5
size: .
V: TRBV25-1
CDR3: CASSFGQEEYF
DNA: TGTGCCAGCAGCTTCGGACAGGAGGAGTACTTC

D: TRBD1
J: TRBJ1-4
size: .
V: TRBV7-9
CDR3: CASSVGGTGEKLFF
DNA: TGTGCCAGCAGCGTTGGGGGGACAGGGGAAAAACTGTTTTTT

D: TRBD2
J: TRBJ2-3
size: many
V: TRBV2
CDR3: CASTRLALTDTQYF
DNA: TGTGCCAGCACCCGACTAGCGCTCACAGATACGCAGTATTTT

D: .
J: TRBJ2-3
size: .
V: TRBV4-2
CDR3: CASSQVSDTDTQYF
DNA: TGTGCCAGCAGCCAAGTCAGCGACACAGATACGCAGTATTTT

D: .
J: TRBJ1-1
size: .
V: TRBV7-2
CDR3: CASSPRGTEAFF
DNA: TGTGCCAGCAGCCCAAGGGGGACTGAAGCTTTCTTT